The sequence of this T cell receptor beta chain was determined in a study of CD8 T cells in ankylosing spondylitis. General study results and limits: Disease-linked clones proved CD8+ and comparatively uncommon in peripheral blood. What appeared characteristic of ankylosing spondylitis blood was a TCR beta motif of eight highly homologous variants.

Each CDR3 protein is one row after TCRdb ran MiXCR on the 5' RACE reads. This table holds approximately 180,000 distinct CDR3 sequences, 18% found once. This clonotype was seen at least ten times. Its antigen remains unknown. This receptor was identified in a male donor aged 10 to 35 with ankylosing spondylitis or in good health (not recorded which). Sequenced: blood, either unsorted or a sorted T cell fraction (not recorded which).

The CDR3 reads CASSPRGRESGYTF. DNA for the CDR3: TGTGCCAGCAGCCCTAGGGGTAGGGAATCGGGCTACACCTTC. This chain connects TRBV9 to TRBJ1-2, with D tentatively TRBD1 (5 bases). There are 14 residues in the CDR3. The germline V and J ends were trimmed by 4 bases and 8 bases, with 18 bases remaining between them. From germline, CDR1 is SGDLS and CDR2 YYNGEE. Full variable domain (rest looked up from reference TRBV9 and TRBJ1-2): DSGVTQTPKHLITATGQRVTLRCSPRSGDLSVYWYQQSLDQGLQFLIQYYNGEERAKGNILERFSAQQFPDLHSELNLSSLELGDSALYFCASSPRGRESGYTFGSGTRLTVV.